The clone carrying this T cell receptor beta chain was seen only once. Its matching antigen is unknown. TCRdb reprocessed the RT-PCR reads with MiXCR, giving one entry per CDR3 protein. Of approximately 230,000 distinct CDR3 sequences listed, 9% to 15% were seen once; the top ten hold 7.8%. The sample originates from a study of response to subunit inactivated influenza vaccine. Points from the study as a whole: Seasonal influenza vaccination, on each occasion, was suggested by the authors to recruit few new T cells.

This CDR3 spans 16 amino acids. V lost 0 bases and J lost 3; bases outside the gene matches: 6. CDR1 LGHNA and CDR2 YNFKEQ come from the germline V gene. The TCR originated in a man aged 50 to 60 who received an inactivated influenza vaccine. Sample: non-naive T cells sorted from PBMCs, taken around 14 days before vaccination. The chain recombines TRBV4-2 with TRBJ2-7, with TRBD1 identical over 9 bases. The CDR3 spells CASSQDLGQGLYEQYF. The DNA for the CDR3 is TGTGCCAGCAGCCAAGATTTAGGACAGGGGCTCTACGAGCAGTACTTC.